The 3 T cell receptor beta chains below all came from one sample that was sequenced in a study of T cell repertoires in cytomegalovirus infection. Each CDR3 protein gets one entry after TCRdb re-called the reads with MiXCR. This table has around 320,000 distinct CDR3 sequences, 9% to 9.5% appearing once. The sample consisted of PBMCs. Every receptor here comes from a human donor in good health (CMV status not recorded). Some clones in this sample may be carry-over from other donors' samples.

In its sample, this clonotype was seen many times. J is TRBJ1-2 and V is TRBV7-3; 9 bases map to TRBD1. This CDR3 has 15 residues. Germline trimming cut 5 bases from V and 1 base from J; bases unmatched to any gene: 5. Germline lookup yields CDR1 SGHTA and CDR2 FQGTGA. As DNA, the CDR3 is TGTGCCAGCAGCCCGGGACAGGGCGTTAACTATGGCTACACCTTC. Its protein is CASSPGQGVNYGYTF.

This clonotype was seen at least ten times. CDR3: CASSTQGAGYEQYF. CDR3 sequence (DNA): TGTGCCAGCAGTACACAGGGGGCCGGCTACGAGCAGTACTTC. The chain combines TRBV6-2 or TRBV6-3 with TRBJ2-7; 9 bases are shared with TRBD1. The V gene end was trimmed by 5 bases and the J gene end by 3 bases; junction bases not matched to a gene: 5. Germline CDR1 is MNHEY and CDR2 is SVGEGT. The CDR3 contains 14 residues.

This clonotype turned up a few times. The chain employs TRBV29-1 and TRBJ1-1; D is unresolved. V lost 7 bases and J 3 bases, leaving 9 bases between the germline ends. The CDR3 extends over 11 amino acids. Looked up from germline, CDR1 is SQVTM and CDR2 is ANQGSEA. CDR3 sequence reads: CSAEGDTEAFF. The DNA for the CDR3 is TGCAGCGCTGAGGGCGACACTGAAGCTTTCTTT.